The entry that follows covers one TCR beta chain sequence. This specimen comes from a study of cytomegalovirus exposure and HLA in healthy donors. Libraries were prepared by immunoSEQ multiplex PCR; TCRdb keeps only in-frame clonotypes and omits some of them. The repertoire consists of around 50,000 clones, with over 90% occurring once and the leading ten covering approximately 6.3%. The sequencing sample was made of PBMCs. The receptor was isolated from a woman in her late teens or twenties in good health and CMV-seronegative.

The CDR3 region is CASSYQRGELFF. The CDR3 nucleotides are TGTGCCAGCAGTTACCAGCGCGGGGAGCTGTTTTTT. The V and J genes are TRBV6-5 and TRBJ2-2; D unclear. Germline V gives CDR1 MNHEY, CDR2 SVGAGI. The CDR3 is 12 amino acids. Trimming took 2 bases from V and 7 from J, leaving 5 bases between them.